This T cell receptor (beta chain) was documented in a study of immune characterization of retroperitoneal liposarcoma. This clonotype came up a few times. In TCRdb, the PCR reads were re-called with MiXCR into one record per CDR3 protein. The profile shows approximately 7,100 distinct CDR3 sequences, more than 25% of them singletons. The receptor was isolated from a male donor with retroperitoneal liposarcoma. Sequencing was done on a sample of blood.

The CDR3 protein is CASSEGGMNTEAFF. The DNA of the CDR3 is TGTGCCAGCAGCGAGGGGGGGATGAACACTGAAGCTTTCTTT. The V gene is TRBV6-6, the J gene TRBJ1-1; TRBD1 is a possible D gene (6 bases). The CDR3 consists of 14 residues. The V and J ends lost 6 bases and 0 bases respectively, with 11 bases between them. Germline V gene lookup returns CDR1 MNHNY and CDR2 SVGAGI (reference sequence).